Listed below are T cell receptor beta chains from one sample, sequenced in a study of radiotherapy plus CTLA-4 blockade in lung cancer. Clones were sequenced by immunoSEQ multiplex PCR, and TCRdb holds only the in-frame ones, with some missing. The sample contains around 72,000 clones, about 80% of which appear only once. Sequences were derived from peripheral blood, sampled from a patient treated with radiotherapy plus ipilimumab. All receptors come from a human donor with non-small cell lung cancer who had a complete response to radiotherapy plus ipilimumab. Each CDR3 is given with its conserved first and last residue. A D gene is named only where the DNA matches it firmly. Not every row has a clone size; where given, it reads once, few, many or a size class.

j_gene: TRBJ2-3
v_gene: TRBV4-1
abundance: .
d_gene: TRBD1
CDR3nt: TGCGCCAGCAGCCAAGATCGCGGCAGGGGGGATACGCAGTATTTT
CDR3aa: CASSQDRGRGDTQYF

j_gene: TRBJ2-7
v_gene: TRBV18
abundance: .
d_gene: .
CDR3nt: TGTGCCAGCCGGACCTGGGATTCCTACGAGCAGTACTTC
CDR3aa: CASRTWDSYEQYF

j_gene: TRBJ1-4
v_gene: TRBV13
abundance: once
d_gene: .
CDR3nt: TGTGCCAGCAGCCTGGGGGGGAATGAAAAACTGTTTTTT
CDR3aa: CASSLGGNEKLFF

j_gene: TRBJ1-6
v_gene: TRBV6-1
abundance: .
d_gene: TRBD1
CDR3nt: TGTGCCAGCACTTCGGGGGACAGAGGAAATTCACCCCTCCACTTT
CDR3aa: CASTSGDRGNSPLHF

j_gene: TRBJ2-2
v_gene: TRBV7-2
abundance: .
d_gene: TRBD2
CDR3nt: TGTGCCAGCAGCTGGGCGGGGGGAGCCGGGGAGCTGTTTTTT
CDR3aa: CASSWAGGAGELFF

j_gene: TRBJ2-4
v_gene: TRBV12-2
abundance: .
d_gene: .
CDR3nt: TGTGCAAGTCGCTTACTCTCGAGGGAAACCCCGACAGGGAAGGCCAAAAACATTCAGTACTTC
CDR3aa: CASRLLSRETPTGKAKNIQYF

j_gene: TRBJ2-3
v_gene: TRBV13
abundance: .
d_gene: TRBD1
CDR3nt: TGTGCCAGCAGATCCTGGGGACAGGGAACCCCAGATACGCAGTATTTT
CDR3aa: CASRSWGQGTPDTQYF

j_gene: TRBJ2-7
v_gene: TRBV25-1
abundance: .
d_gene: .
CDR3nt: TGTGCCAGCAGTGAATTGGGATCGCGTGAGGAGCAGTACTTC
CDR3aa: CASSELGSREEQYF

j_gene: TRBJ2-7
v_gene: TRBV6-1
abundance: .
d_gene: TRBD1
CDR3nt: TGTGCCAGCAACCCCCCGGACAGGGGGGGCTACGAGCAGTACTTC
CDR3aa: CASNPPDRGGYEQYF

j_gene: TRBJ1-1
v_gene: TRBV4-3
abundance: .
d_gene: .
CDR3nt: TGCGCCAGCAGCCAAGAAGCAGGAGCGGGCACTGAAGCTTTCTTT
CDR3aa: CASSQEAGAGTEAFF

j_gene: TRBJ2-7
v_gene: TRBV11-2
abundance: once
d_gene: .
CDR3nt: TGTGCCAGCAGCGGCAGGGGTCGGTCCTACGAGCAGTACTTC
CDR3aa: CASSGRGRSYEQYF

j_gene: TRBJ2-1
v_gene: TRBV7-9
abundance: .
d_gene: .
CDR3nt: TGTGCCAGCAGCCCTCGGAGGAGCTCCTACAATGAGCAGTTCTTC
CDR3aa: CASSPRRSSYNEQFF

j_gene: TRBJ2-1
v_gene: TRBV7-9
abundance: .
d_gene: .
CDR3nt: TGTGCCAGCAGCTTGGGGGGTACGAAATACAATGAGCAGTTCTTC
CDR3aa: CASSLGGTKYNEQFF

j_gene: TRBJ2-1
v_gene: TRBV10-1
abundance: .
d_gene: TRBD2
CDR3nt: TGCGCCAGCAGTGATCCCCCCGGGACTAGCGGGAGCAATGAGCAGTTCTTC
CDR3aa: CASSDPPGTSGSNEQFF

j_gene: TRBJ1-1
v_gene: TRBV13
abundance: .
d_gene: .
CDR3nt: TGTGCCAGCAGCTCCGAAAACACTGAAGCTTTCTTT
CDR3aa: CASSSENTEAFF

j_gene: TRBJ1-2
v_gene: TRBV19
abundance: .
d_gene: .
CDR3nt: TGTGCCAGTACCTTACTCGGTGTCGGGTACGGCTACACCTTC
CDR3aa: CASTLLGVGYGYTF

j_gene: TRBJ1-6
v_gene: TRBV5-1
abundance: .
d_gene: .
CDR3nt: TGCGCCAGCAGCTTGGCACCCGGTCCAGAAAGCTATAATTCACCCCTCCACTTT
CDR3aa: CASSLAPGPESYNSPLHF

j_gene: TRBJ1-2
v_gene: TRBV9
abundance: .
d_gene: .
CDR3nt: TGTGCCAGCAGCGTAGAAGGGACGGCCTATGGCTACACCTTC
CDR3aa: CASSVEGTAYGYTF

j_gene: TRBJ1-3
v_gene: TRBV9
abundance: .
d_gene: .
CDR3nt: TGTGCCAGCAGCGTAGGAATGGGCTGGGAAGCGGCGGGAAACACCATATATTTT
CDR3aa: CASSVGMGWEAAGNTIYF

j_gene: TRBJ1-5
v_gene: TRBV2
abundance: .
d_gene: .
CDR3nt: TGTGCCAGCAGTGAAGCAGGCAGGCCCCTTAGAGCCCAGCATTTT
CDR3aa: CASSEAGRPLRAQHF

j_gene: TRBJ1-1
v_gene: TRBV15
abundance: few
d_gene: .
CDR3nt: TGTGCCACCGGCAGGGCAGCTTTGAACACTGAAGCTTTCTTT
CDR3aa: CATGRAALNTEAFF

j_gene: TRBJ2-2
v_gene: TRBV5-1
abundance: .
d_gene: .
CDR3nt: TGCGCCAGCAGCTTCAATGGGGGCGGGGAGCTGTTTTTT
CDR3aa: CASSFNGGGELFF

j_gene: TRBJ2-2
v_gene: TRBV6-6
abundance: .
d_gene: .
CDR3nt: TGTGCCAGCAGGGAGGGGGCAAGCGGGGAGCTGTTTTTT
CDR3aa: CASREGASGELFF

j_gene: TRBJ2-1
v_gene: TRBV6-1
abundance: .
d_gene: .
CDR3nt: TGTGCCAGCAGGACAGTTTACAATGAGCAGTTCTTC
CDR3aa: CASRTVYNEQFF

j_gene: TRBJ2-1
v_gene: TRBV14
abundance: .
d_gene: .
CDR3nt: TGTGCCAGCAGCCATTCCGGGAGCTCCTACAATGAGCAGTTCTTC
CDR3aa: CASSHSGSSYNEQFF

j_gene: TRBJ2-2
v_gene: TRBV27
abundance: once
d_gene: .
CDR3nt: TGTGCCAGCAGTCAAAGGGTGACCGGGGAGCTGTTTTTT
CDR3aa: CASSQRVTGELFF